The clone carrying this T cell receptor (beta chain) was found a few times. Its antigen is unknown. Germline values: CDR1 MNHEY, CDR2 SMNVEV (reference sequence). The V end lost 3 bases, the J end lost 6 bases, and 9 bases lay between the germline ends. The CDR3 length is 13 residues. TCRdb re-derived calls from the PCR reads in MiXCR, one entry per CDR3 protein. The sample shows more than 550,000 distinct CDR3 sequences, around 25% of them seen only once. This sample is part of a study of molecular identifiers for immune sequencing clone quantification. Turning to the study itself: RNA from approximately 20,000 or 100,000 naive CD8 cells was split five ways in replicates, with four sequenced. Points from the study as a whole: Beyond 20 RNA copies, clones held over 97% of effector molecules, compared with under 1% in naive cells.

Isolation of naive CD8 T cells was achieved by sorting on a CD8+CD4-CCR7+CD45RA+ phenotype. Material for sequencing was naive CD8+ T cells from blood, with Jurkat cell RNA spiked in. Subset meaning: FACS-sorted CD8+CD4-CCR7+CD45RA+ naive T cells. This rearrangement joins TRBV27 to TRBJ2-1; D gene ambiguous. The sequence derives from a human donor in good health. Some libraries in this study had Jurkat cell RNA spiked in. CDR3 nucleotide sequence: TGTGCCAGCAGTTTGGCCCAAGTCAATGAGCAGTTCTTC. It yields the protein CASSLAQVNEQFF.